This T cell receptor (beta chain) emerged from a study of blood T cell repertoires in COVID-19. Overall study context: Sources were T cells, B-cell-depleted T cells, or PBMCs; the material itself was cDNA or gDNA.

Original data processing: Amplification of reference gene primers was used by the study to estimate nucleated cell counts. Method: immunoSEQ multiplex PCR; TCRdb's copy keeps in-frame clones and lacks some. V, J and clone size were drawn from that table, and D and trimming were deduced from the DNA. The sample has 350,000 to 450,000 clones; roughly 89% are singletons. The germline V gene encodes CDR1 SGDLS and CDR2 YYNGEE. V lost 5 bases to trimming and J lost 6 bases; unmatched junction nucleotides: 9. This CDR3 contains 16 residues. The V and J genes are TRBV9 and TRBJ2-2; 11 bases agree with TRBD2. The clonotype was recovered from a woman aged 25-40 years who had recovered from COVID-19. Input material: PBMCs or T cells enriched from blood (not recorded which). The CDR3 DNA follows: TGTGCCAGCAGGCCTACTAGCGGGAGAGGGGCCGGGGAGCTGTTTTTT. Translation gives CASRPTSGRGAGELFF.